The 10 T cell receptor beta chains given below trace back to one sample, sequenced in a study of T cells in Graves' hyperthyroidism and ophthalmopathy. Using RNA transcripts as the source, TCR beta CDR3 regions were amplified. The HTBI primer set was used in a first-round RT-PCR of the TCR CDR3. One entry per CDR3 protein, called by TCRdb with MiXCR from the multiplex PCR reads. The sample includes about 530,000 distinct CDR3 sequences, more than 15% seen only once; the top ten take roughly a sixth. The sample consisted of blood. Receptor source: a woman younger than 30 with Graves' ophthalmopathy.

This clonotype was seen only a few times. The V gene is TRBV9, the J gene TRBJ2-3, with 7 bases that match TRBD1. J was trimmed by 4 bases and V by 0 bases; bases with no gene match: 5. CDR1 SGDLS and CDR2 YYNGEE come from the germline V gene. The CDR3 spans 15 residues. CDR3 nucleotides: TGTGCCAGCAGCGTAGAAGAGGGGGCCGCAGATACGCAGTATTTT. Its protein product is CASSVEEGAADTQYF.

CDR3 DNA sequence: TGTGCCAGCAGTCGCTCTCGGACACCCCATCCCTACAATGAGCAGTACTTC. It translates to CASSRSRTPHPYNEQYF. The J gene is TRBJ2-1, the V gene TRBV6-1; maybe TRBD1 (5 bases). Matching the DNA end better, TRBJ2-7 makes the J call doubtful. The CDR3 is 17 residues long. The germline V gene encodes CDR1 MNHNS and CDR2 SASEGT.

This clonotype has only a few counts. The rearrangement links TRBV7-8 to TRBJ1-3, with D possibly TRBD1 on 6 matching bases. CDR3 length: 17 amino acids. V was trimmed by 4 bases and J by 4 bases, leaving 20 bases between them. CDR1 is SGHVS and CDR2 is FQNEAQ in the germline V gene. In DNA, the CDR3 is TGTGCCAGCAGCTATTACCCCGGGACAACGGAAGGAAACACCATATATTTT. This codes for CASSYYPGTTEGNTIYF.

This clonotype was counted ten times or more. The chain is built from TRBV7-2 and TRBJ2-7; 7 bases are shared with TRBD2. This CDR3 comprises 16 residues. Unmatched junction bases numbered 8, after V lost 3 bases and J lost 0 bases. Germline V CDR1 and CDR2: SGHTA, FQGNSA. CDR3 region: CASSFRSGAISYEQYF. The CDR3 DNA follows: TGTGCCAGCAGCTTCCGAAGCGGGGCCATCTCCTACGAGCAGTACTTC.

The genes are TRBV5-1 and TRBJ2-2; no definite D call. CDR3 length equals 14 residues. Trimming stripped 4 bases from V and 4 bases from J, with 11 bases between. From germline, CDR1 is SGHRS and CDR2 YFSETQ. The CDR3 loop is CASSNPDLTGELFF. CDR3 nucleotide sequence: TGCGCCAGCAGCAACCCGGACCTCACCGGGGAGCTGTTTTTT.

This clonotype was detected once. The V call is TRBV5-5, the J call TRBJ1-2, with D uncertain. The CDR3 covers 14 residues. Between the trimmed V and J ends, which lost 2 bases and 4 bases, there was a span of 12 bases. Germline V gene data show CDR1 as SGHKS and CDR2 as YYEKEE (reference sequence). CDR3 sequence reads: CASSFLSWGYGYTF. Written as DNA, the CDR3 is TGTGCCAGCAGCTTTTTGTCCTGGGGCTATGGCTACACCTTC.

This clonotype was seen a few times. CDR3 coding DNA: TGTGCCAGTAGTACCGGGACAGGGGCCGGGGTCTACGAGCAGTACTTC. Translated: CASSTGTGAGVYEQYF. The rearrangement joins TRBV19 to TRBJ2-7; 10 bases align to TRBD1. The CDR3 length is 16 residues. The V gene end was trimmed by 4 bases and the J gene end by 3 bases; junction bases not matched to a gene: 9. CDR1 and CDR2 (germline): LNHDA, SQIVND (reference sequence).

CDR3 sequence: CASSLNAGGPEETQYF. The CDR3 DNA follows: TGTGCCAGCAGTTTAAATGCGGGGGGGCCGGAGGAGACCCAGTACTTC. V gene TRBV28 combines with J gene TRBJ2-5; 9 positions agree with TRBD2. The CDR3 spans 16 residues. Trimming cost V 2 bases and J 5 bases; bases outside gene matches: 9. The germline V gene has CDR1 MDHEN and CDR2 SYDVKM. The complete variable domain, with remaining parts taken from reference TRBV28 and TRBJ2-5, reads DVKVTQSSRYLVKRTGEKVFLECVQDMDHENMFWYRQDPGLGLRLIYFSYDVKMKEKGDIPEGYSVSREKKERFSLILESASTNQTSMYLCASSLNAGGPEETQYFGPGTRLLVL.

This clonotype was seen only a few times. V and J are TRBV7-2 and TRBJ2-3, with 14 positions matching TRBD2. The ends lost 5 bases at V and 2 bases at J; junction bases unmatched: 9. CDR3 length: 18 amino acids. The germline V gene encodes CDR1 SGHTA and CDR2 FQGNSA. The CDR3 sequence: CASSGWTSGGIDTDTQYF. CDR3 DNA: TGTGCCAGCAGCGGTTGGACTAGCGGGGGGATAGACACAGATACGCAGTATTTT.

The V call is TRBV4-3, the J call TRBJ1-6, with D unclear. The CDR3 length is 15 residues. From germline, CDR1 is LGHNA and CDR2 YSLEER. With 0 bases removed from V and 11 bases from J, the gap between germline ends came to 14 bases. CDR3 amino acids: CASSQEVGRVPPLHF. For the CDR3, the DNA is TGCGCCAGCAGCCAAGAGGTCGGGAGGGTTCCACCCCTCCACTTT.